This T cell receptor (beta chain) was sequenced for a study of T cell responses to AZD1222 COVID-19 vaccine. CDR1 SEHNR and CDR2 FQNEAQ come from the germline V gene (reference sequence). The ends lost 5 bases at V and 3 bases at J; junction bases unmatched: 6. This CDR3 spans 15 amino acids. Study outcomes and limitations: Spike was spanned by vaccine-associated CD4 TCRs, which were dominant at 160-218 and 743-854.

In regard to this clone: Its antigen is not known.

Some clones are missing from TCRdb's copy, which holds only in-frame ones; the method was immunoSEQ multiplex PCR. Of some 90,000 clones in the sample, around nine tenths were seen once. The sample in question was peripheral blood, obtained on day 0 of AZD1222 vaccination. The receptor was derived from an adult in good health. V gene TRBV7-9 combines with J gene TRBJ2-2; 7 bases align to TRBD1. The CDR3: CASSPRDSYTGELFF. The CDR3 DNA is TGTGCCAGCAGCCCCCGGGACAGCTACACCGGGGAGCTGTTTTTT. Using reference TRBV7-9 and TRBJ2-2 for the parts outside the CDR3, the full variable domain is DTGVSQNPRHKITKRGQNVTFRCDPISEHNRLYWYRQTLGQGPEFLTYFQNEAQLEKSRLLSDRFSAERPKGSFSTLEIQRTEQGDSAMYLCASSPRDSYTGELFFGEGSRLTVL.